This T cell receptor beta chain was profiled in a study of control samples from healthy donors and cancer patients (dated by TCRdb to 2019 to 2021). The germline V gene yields SGHRS for CDR1 and YFSETQ for CDR2. V loses 6 bases of germline sequence and J loses 0 bases, and the interval between the two ends is 17 bases. Spanning cysteine to phenylalanine, the CDR3 consists of 16 amino acids. Of the read, only the CDR3 DNA is kept; its 48 bases are in frame from base 1. Preparation of the library involved the immunoSEQ multiplex PCR assay. What TCRdb holds here is the immuneACCESS table cut down to in-frame rearrangements. Part of the clones is not present; checked against another copy, under half of the missing clones reflect an unresolved V gene, and the others are unexplained. This sample comprises approximately 140,000 clones, about nine tenths of them detected only once. The leading ten clones occupy approximately 8.6% of the sample.

This clone has only a few counts. The antigen this receptor binds is unknown. Base quality data are lacking; no much larger clone is found one base away. The sequencing input was blood. The TCR was taken from a woman in her twenties or thirties in good health. The chain links TRBV5-1 with TRBJ2-3, with the D gene not confidently named. The DNA reads as follows: TGCGCCAGCACCAGGAAAGAGGCCGGCAGCACAGATACGCAGTATTTT. The resulting protein is CASTRKEAGSTDTQYF.